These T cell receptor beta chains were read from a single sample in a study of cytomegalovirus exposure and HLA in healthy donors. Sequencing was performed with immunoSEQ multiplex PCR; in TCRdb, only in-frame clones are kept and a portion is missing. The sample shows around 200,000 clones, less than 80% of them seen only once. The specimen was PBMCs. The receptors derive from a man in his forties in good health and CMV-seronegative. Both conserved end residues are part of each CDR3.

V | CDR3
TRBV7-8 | CASSLREQGERGYTF
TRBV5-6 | CASSLGGRVDGYTF
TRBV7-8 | CASSQGGTNEKLFF
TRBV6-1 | CASSEFPQYEQYF
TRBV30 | CAWSVWGGGTEAFF
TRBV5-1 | CASSPDSSNQPQHF
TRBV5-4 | CASSLTGSYEQYF
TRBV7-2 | CASSLLGGGTDTQYF
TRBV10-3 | CAIKIQESSYNEQFF
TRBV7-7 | CAGWVGLAGGPSENGELFF
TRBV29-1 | CSVGLAGADTQYF
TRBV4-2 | CASSQDLGTSGRGWEYEQYF
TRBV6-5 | CASSSGPSYEQYF
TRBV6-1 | CASSERVGGTYEQYF
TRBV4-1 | CASSRGQGAYNGELFF
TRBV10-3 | CAISESFDRDYNEQFF
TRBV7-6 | CASSLGGGSYEQYF
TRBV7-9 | CASSLTSSFREAYEQYF
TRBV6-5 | CASSSTGKNTEAFF
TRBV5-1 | CASSLDRMNTGELFF
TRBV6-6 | CASSYGDRVHGYTF
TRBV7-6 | CASTLGQGAFSGANVLTF
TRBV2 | CASSENQGPQAIAFF
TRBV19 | CASSIFAISPRTENTEAFF
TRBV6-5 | CASSRAGETGDTQYF
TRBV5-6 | CASSLAGIYNSPLHF
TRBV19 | CASSPLLARGGYNEQFF
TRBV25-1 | CASTGTAYEQFF
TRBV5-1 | CASSPRTGTHEQFF
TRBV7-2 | CASSRQAGNSGANVLTF